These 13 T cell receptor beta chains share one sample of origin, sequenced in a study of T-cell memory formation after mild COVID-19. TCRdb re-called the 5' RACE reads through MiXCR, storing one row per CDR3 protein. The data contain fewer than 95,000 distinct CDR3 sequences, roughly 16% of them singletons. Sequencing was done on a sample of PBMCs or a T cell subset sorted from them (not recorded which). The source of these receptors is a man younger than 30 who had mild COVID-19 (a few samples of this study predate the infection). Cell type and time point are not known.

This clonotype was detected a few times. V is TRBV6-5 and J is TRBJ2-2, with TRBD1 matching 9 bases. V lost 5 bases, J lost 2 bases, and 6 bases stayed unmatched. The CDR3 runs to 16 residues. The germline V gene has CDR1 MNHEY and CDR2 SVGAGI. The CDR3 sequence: CASSTHRGLNTGELFF. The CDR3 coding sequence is TGTGCCAGCAGTACCCACAGGGGGCTCAACACCGGGGAGCTGTTTTTT.

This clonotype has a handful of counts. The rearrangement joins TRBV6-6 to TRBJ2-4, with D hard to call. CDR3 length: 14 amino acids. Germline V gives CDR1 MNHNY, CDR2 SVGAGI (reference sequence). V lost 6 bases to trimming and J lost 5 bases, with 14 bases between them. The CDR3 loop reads CASSLSYTENIQYF. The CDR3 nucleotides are TGTGCCAGCAGCTTATCCTACACGGAAAACATTCAGTACTTC.

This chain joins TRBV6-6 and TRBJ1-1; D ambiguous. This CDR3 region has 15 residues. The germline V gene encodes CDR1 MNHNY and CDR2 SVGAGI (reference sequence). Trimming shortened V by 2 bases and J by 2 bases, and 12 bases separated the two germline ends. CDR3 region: CASSYGWRENTEAFF. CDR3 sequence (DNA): TGTGCCAGCAGTTACGGCTGGCGGGAAAACACTGAAGCTTTCTTT.

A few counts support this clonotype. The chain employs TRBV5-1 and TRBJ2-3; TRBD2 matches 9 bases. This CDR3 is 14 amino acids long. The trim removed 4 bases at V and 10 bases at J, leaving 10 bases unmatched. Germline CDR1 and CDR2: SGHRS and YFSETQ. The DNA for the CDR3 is TGCGCCAGCAGCCCTGATTTAGCGGGGGAAGCGCAGTATTTT. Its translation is CASSPDLAGEAQYF.

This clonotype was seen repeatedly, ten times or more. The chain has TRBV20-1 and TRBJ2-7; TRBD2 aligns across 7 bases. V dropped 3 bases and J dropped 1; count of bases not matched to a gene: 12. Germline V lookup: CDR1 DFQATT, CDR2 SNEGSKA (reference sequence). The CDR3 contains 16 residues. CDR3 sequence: CSASEKRSGVSYEQYF. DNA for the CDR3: TGCAGTGCTAGCGAGAAGAGAAGCGGGGTGTCCTACGAGCAGTACTTC.

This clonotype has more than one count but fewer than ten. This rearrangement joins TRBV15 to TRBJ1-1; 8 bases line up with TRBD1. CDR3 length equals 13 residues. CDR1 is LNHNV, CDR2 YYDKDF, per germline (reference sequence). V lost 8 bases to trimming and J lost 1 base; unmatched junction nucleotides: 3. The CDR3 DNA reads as TGTGCCACCCGACAGGGGCCGAACACTGAAGCTTTCTTT. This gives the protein CATRQGPNTEAFF.

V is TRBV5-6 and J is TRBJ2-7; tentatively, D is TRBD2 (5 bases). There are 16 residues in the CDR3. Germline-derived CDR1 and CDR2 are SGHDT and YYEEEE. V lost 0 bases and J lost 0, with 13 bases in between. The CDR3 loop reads CASSLGVALSSYEQYV. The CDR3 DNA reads TGTGCCAGCAGCTTGGGCGTAGCGCTAAGCTCCTACGAGCAGTACGTC.

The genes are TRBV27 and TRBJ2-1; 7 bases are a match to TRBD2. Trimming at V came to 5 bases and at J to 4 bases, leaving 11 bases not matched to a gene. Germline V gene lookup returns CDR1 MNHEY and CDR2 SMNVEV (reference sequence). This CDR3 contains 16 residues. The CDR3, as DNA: TGTGCCAGCAGTCCCCTCGCGGGGGATTCGTACAATGAGCAGTTCTTC. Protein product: CASSPLAGDSYNEQFF.

The CDR3: CASSSRDTEAFF. The CDR3 nucleotides read TGTGCCAGCAGCTCCCGAGACACTGAAGCTTTCTTT. The genes are TRBV7-9 and TRBJ1-1; no firm D call. This CDR3 is 12 amino acids long. Germline V CDR1 and CDR2: SEHNR, FQNEAQ (reference sequence). V was shortened by 4 bases and J by 3 bases, with 6 bases between the two germline ends.

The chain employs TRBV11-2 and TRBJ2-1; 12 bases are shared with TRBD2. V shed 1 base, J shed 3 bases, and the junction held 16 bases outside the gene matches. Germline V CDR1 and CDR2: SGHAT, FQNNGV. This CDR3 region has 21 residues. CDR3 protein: CASSLGGRRASGGAFYNEQFF. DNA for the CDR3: TGTGCCAGCAGCTTAGGTGGCCGGCGGGCTAGCGGGGGGGCCTTCTACAATGAGCAGTTCTTC.

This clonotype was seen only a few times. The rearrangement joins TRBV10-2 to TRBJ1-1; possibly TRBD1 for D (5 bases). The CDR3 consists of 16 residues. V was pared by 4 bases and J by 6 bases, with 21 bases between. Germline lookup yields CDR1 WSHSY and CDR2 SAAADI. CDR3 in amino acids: CASSGKQVESAAEAFF. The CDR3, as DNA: TGCGCCAGCAGTGGGAAACAGGTCGAATCTGCGGCTGAAGCTTTCTTT.

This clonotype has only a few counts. Here the CDR3 DNA reads TGCGCCAGCAGCTTTGGGGGGGCTAGCACAGATACGCAGTATTTT. The encoded protein is CASSFGGASTDTQYF. The chain joins TRBV5-1 to TRBJ2-3, with D perhaps TRBD2 (7 bases). The CDR3 covers 15 residues. Trimming stripped 2 bases from V and 0 bases from J, with 10 bases between. Germline V CDR1 and CDR2: SGHRS, YFSETQ.

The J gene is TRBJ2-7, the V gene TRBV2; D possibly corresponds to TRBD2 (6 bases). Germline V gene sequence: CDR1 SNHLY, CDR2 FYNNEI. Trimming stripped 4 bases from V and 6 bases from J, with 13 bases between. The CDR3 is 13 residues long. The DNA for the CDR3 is TGTGCCAGCAGTGTTGGATTTAGCGGCGAGCAGTACTTC. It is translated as CASSVGFSGEQYF.